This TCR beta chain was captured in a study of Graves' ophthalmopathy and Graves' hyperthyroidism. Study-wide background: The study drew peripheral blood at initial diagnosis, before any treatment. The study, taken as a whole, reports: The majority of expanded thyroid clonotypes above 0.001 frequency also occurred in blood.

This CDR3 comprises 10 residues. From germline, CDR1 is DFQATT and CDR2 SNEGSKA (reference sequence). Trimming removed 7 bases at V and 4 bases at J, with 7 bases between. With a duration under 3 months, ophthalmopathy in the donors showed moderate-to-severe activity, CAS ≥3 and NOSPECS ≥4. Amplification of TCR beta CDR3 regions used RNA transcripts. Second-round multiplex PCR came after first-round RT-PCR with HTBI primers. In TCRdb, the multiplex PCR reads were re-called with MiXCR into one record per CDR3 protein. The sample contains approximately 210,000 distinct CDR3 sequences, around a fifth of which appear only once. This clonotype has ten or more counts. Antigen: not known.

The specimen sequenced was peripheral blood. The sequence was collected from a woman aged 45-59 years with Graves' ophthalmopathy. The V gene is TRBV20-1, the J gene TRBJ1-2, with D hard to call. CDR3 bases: TGCAGTGGGGCGGGCTATGGCTACACCTTC. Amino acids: CSGAGYGYTF.